This T cell receptor (beta chain) stems from a study of shared clonotypes between healthy human individuals. Assay: immunoSEQ multiplex PCR; the TCRdb copy retains only in-frame clones and omits some. The sample gives 550,000 to 800,000 clones, roughly 91% of which show up once; about 33% is in the top ten. As to this clone: Antigen: not known.

Germline V gene lookup returns CDR1 SGHAT and CDR2 FQNNGV. The CDR3 loop spans 13 amino acids. The V gene lost 3 bases and the J gene lost 9 bases, with 12 bases spanning the gap. Study observations and caveats: Naive subsets tended to show greater estimated richness than memory subsets.

The chain links TRBV11-2 to TRBJ2-1; a weak D match, TRBD1 (6 bases). This clonotype was sampled from a man younger than 35 in good health. Some clones in this sample may be carry-over from other donors' samples. Sequencing was performed on memory CD8+ T cells from PBMCs. This sample's subset: CD45RO+ cells pooled with CCR7-negative TemRA cells. The CDR3 region is CASSLGASSEQFF. The CDR3 coding sequence is TGTGCCAGCAGCTTGGGGGCTAGCAGTGAGCAGTTCTTC.